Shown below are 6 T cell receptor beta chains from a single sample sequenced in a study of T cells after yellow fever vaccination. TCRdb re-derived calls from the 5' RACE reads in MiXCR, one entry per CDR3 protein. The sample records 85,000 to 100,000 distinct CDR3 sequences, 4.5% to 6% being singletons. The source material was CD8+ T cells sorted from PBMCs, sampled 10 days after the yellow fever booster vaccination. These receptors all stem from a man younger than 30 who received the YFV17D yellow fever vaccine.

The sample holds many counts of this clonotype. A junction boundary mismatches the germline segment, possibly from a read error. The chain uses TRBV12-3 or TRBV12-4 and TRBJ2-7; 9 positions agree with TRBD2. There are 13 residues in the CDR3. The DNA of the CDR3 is TGTGCCAGCTCTACCACCCGGCGGGGGGGCCCATTCTTC. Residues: CASSTTRRGGPFF.

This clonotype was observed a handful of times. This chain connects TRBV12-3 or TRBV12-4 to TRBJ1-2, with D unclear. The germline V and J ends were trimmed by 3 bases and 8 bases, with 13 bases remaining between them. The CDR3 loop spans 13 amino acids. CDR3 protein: CASSFSADRGYTF. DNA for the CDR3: TGTGCCAGCAGTTTTTCGGCAGATAGGGGCTACACCTTC.

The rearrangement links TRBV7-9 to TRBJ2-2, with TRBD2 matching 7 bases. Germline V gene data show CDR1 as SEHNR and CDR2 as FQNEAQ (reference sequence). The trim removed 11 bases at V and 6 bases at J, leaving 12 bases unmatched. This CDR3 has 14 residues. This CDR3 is CAGWAGDPPGELFF. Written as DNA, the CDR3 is TGTGCCGGATGGGCGGGGGATCCTCCCGGGGAGCTGTTTTTT.

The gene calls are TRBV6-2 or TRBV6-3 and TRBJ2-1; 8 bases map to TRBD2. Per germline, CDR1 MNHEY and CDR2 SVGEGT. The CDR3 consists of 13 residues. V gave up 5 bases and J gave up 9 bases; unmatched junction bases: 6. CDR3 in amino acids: CASSPGLDGEQFF. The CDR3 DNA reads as TGTGCCAGCAGTCCGGGACTAGATGGTGAGCAGTTCTTC.

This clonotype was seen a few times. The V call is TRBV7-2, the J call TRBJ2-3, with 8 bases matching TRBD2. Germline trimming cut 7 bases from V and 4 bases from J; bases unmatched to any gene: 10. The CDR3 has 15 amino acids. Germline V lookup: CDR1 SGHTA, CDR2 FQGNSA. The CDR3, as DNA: TGTGCCAGCACCGCCCCGGGGGGGGCCCCAGATACGCAGTATTTT. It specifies CASTAPGGAPDTQYF.

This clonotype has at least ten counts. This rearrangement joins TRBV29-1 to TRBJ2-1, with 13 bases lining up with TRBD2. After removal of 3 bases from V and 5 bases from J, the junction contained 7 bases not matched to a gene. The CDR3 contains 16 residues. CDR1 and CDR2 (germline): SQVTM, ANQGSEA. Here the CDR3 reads CSVELGLAGRHNEQFF. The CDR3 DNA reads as TGCAGCGTTGAGCTGGGACTAGCGGGGCGTCACAATGAGCAGTTCTTC.